By sample share, the clone carrying this T cell receptor (beta chain) is medium-sized. The antigen remains undetermined. Only in-frame clones appear in the TCRdb table, and some are missing; sequencing was by immunoSEQ multiplex PCR. The sample lists about 11,000 clones, around 69% occurring once. The sample comes from a study of early stage breast cancer tumors. About the study: ER+/PR+/HER2- status applied to about 70% of the 16 invasive breast tumors. Average read coverage per sample was 7.5 to 10-fold. Points from the study as a whole: Compared with adjacent normal breast tissue, tumors showed roughly 2.5-fold greater T cell density and higher clonality. Blood repertoires resembled normal breast more than tumor.

Sequences were obtained from breast tumor tissue. The source is a person aged 40 to 49 with breast cancer.

The CDR3 bases are TGTGCCAGCAGCGTATCAGGGTGGGGCACTGAAGCTTTCTTT. Its protein is CASSVSGWGTEAFF. J is TRBJ1-1 and V is TRBV9; TRBD1 might be the D (5 bases). Between the trimmed V and J ends, which lost 1 base and 4 bases, there was a span of 11 bases. Germline CDR1 is SGDLS and CDR2 is YYNGEE. This CDR3 contains 14 residues. Full variable domain (outside the CDR3, taken from reference TRBV9 and TRBJ1-1): DSGVTQTPKHLITATGQRVTLRCSPRSGDLSVYWYQQSLDQGLQFLIQYYNGEERAKGNILERFSAQQFPDLHSELNLSSLELGDSALYFCASSVSGWGTEAFFGQGTRLTVV.